This passage covers 19 T cell receptor beta chains from one sample sequenced in a study of T cell clonality in common variable immunodeficiency. Study-wide results and caveats: Common variable immunodeficiency TCR beta sequences reportedly had fewer deletions and N-nucleotide insertions.

Here immunoSEQ multiplex PCR was the method, and the copy in TCRdb shows in-frame clones only, minus some. The data show almost 20,000 clones, with none appearing a single time. These receptors have no known antigen. Material: peripheral blood mononuclear cells. These receptors were obtained from a human donor with common variable immunodeficiency.

This clone came up many times. The read ends 3 residues before the CDR3 terminus; that terminus is restored from the germline J gene. The chain carries TRBV18 and TRBJ2-7; 8 nucleotides line up with TRBD1. The CDR3 has 14 residues. J was trimmed by 2 bases and V by 6 bases; bases with no gene match: 6. Germline CDR1 reads KGHSH; CDR2 reads LQKENI. CDR3 DNA (partial): TGTGCCAGCTCCGCCGGGACAGGACCCTACGAG. Its protein is CASSAGTGPYE. The whole CDR3 sequence is CASSAGTGPYEQYF.

This clone was picked up many times. The CDR3 end lies 3 residues beyond the end of the read and is filled in from the germline J gene. The chain joins TRBV2 to TRBJ1-6; TRBD1 agrees at 8 bases. Germline values: CDR1 SNHLY, CDR2 FYNNEI. The CDR3 contains 13 residues. J gave up 9 bases and V 6 bases, and 4 bases lay outside the gene matches. The CDR3 loop is CASRGQDGSPLHF. The CDR3 DNA, read in part, is TGTGCCAGCAGGGGACAGGACGGTTCACCC. Drawing the rest from reference TRBV2 and TRBJ1-6, the complete variable domain is EPEVTQTPSHQVTQMGQEVILRCVPISNHLYFYWYRQILGQKVEFLVSFYNNEISEKSEIFDDQFSVERPDGSNFTLKIRSTKLEDSAMYFCASRGQDGSPLHFGNGTRLTVT.

This clone was recorded many times. Sequencing ends 3 residues short of the CDR3 end; the germline J gene provides the rest. The chain uses TRBV13 and TRBJ2-5, with D perhaps matching TRBD1 (6 bases). This CDR3 has 17 residues. Germline-derived CDR1 and CDR2 are PRHDT and FYEKMQ (reference sequence). The V and J ends lost 1 base and 5 bases respectively, with 20 bases between them. The CDR3 DNA, read in part, is TGTGCCAGCAGCTTAGTCATGGGGAAGAGGGGGTCGGAGACC. Its protein product is CASSLVMGKRGSET. The full CDR3 sequence reads CASSLVMGKRGSETQYF.

This clone was seen repeatedly, ten times or more. CDR3 DNA, as far as it was read: TGTGCCAGCAGTTCAACAGGGTCGAACACCGGGGAG. Translated: CASSSTGSNTGE. The whole CDR3 protein is CASSSTGSNTGELFF. The chain recombines TRBV27 with TRBJ2-2, with D possibly being TRBD1 (6 bases). The missing CDR3 end, 3 residues past where the read stops, is filled in from the germline J gene. V was clipped by 4 bases and J by 0 bases, with 9 bases between them. The germline V gene encodes CDR1 MNHEY and CDR2 SMNVEV (reference sequence). The CDR3 covers 15 residues.

Comment on this clone: The CDR3 end lies 3 residues beyond the end of the read and is filled in from the germline J gene. The chain uses TRBV7-9 and TRBJ2-3, with D possibly being TRBD1 (6 bases). Germline V gene lookup returns CDR1 SEHNR and CDR2 FQNEAQ (reference sequence). V shed 2 bases and J shed 1 base, with 10 bases lying between them. CDR3 size: 15 residues. The chain's CDR3 is CASSLNSGGTDTQYF. CDR3 bases read: TGTGCCAGCAGCTTAAATTCAGGGGGCACAGATACG.

This clone was detected many times. From the germline J gene comes the end of the CDR3, since the read stops 3 residues before it. The chain uses TRBV5-1 and TRBJ2-7, with 8 bases lining up with TRBD1. Germline CDR1 reads SGHRS; CDR2 reads YFSETQ. J was trimmed by 2 bases and V by 4 bases; bases with no gene match: 5. The CDR3 has 14 amino acids. The CDR3: CASSRDRSTYEQYF. The CDR3 DNA, read in part, is TGCGCCAGCAGCCGGGACAGGTCAACCTACGAG.

This clone was observed many times. The read falls 3 residues short of the CDR3 end, and the missing part is taken from the germline J gene. The V gene is TRBV12-3 or TRBV12-4, the J gene TRBJ1-1; D uncertain. V shed 6 bases and J shed 2 bases, with 13 bases lying between them. There are 14 residues in the CDR3. CDR3 DNA, as far as it was read: TGTGCCAGCAGCGACCGAGGGCTCAACACTGAA. Amino acid sequence: CASSDRGLNTE. The CDR3 reads in full as CASSDRGLNTEAFF.

This clone was observed at least ten times. The CDR3 end falls 3 residues outside the read, so it is completed with the germline J gene. The chain joins TRBV20-1 to TRBJ1-1; 7 nucleotides agree with TRBD1. Trimming cost V 3 bases and J 5 bases; bases outside gene matches: 12. CDR1 DFQATT and CDR2 SNEGSKA come from the germline V gene (reference sequence). The CDR3 sequence is 15 residues long. The CDR3 reads CSARAADRRNTEAFF. The CDR3 DNA, read in part, is TGCAGTGCTAGGGCTGCGGACAGGAGAAATACTGAA.

This clone was counted many times. The CDR3 extends 3 residues past the end of the read, so its final part is completed from the germline J gene. The rearrangement uses TRBV12-3 or TRBV12-4 and TRBJ1-2; 8 bases are shared with TRBD1. The CDR3 covers 12 residues. CDR3 loop: CASSPGQGGYTF. Partial CDR3 DNA: TGTGCCAGCAGTCCAGGACAGGGAGGC.

On this clone itself: The CDR3 end lies 3 residues beyond the end of the read and is filled in from the germline J gene. V gene TRBV5-1 combines with J gene TRBJ1-3; 10 bases are a match to TRBD1. The CDR3 contains 18 residues. Germline V gene data show CDR1 as SGHRS and CDR2 as YFSETQ. Trimming at V came to 3 bases and at J to 1 base, leaving 10 bases not matched to a gene. The CDR3 reads CASSWTVTGGASGNTIYF. The CDR3 bases that were read are TGCGCCAGCAGCTGGACCGTGACAGGGGGCGCATCTGGAAACACC.

This clone was observed many times. The read ends 3 residues before the CDR3 terminus; that terminus is restored from the germline J gene. This chain uses TRBV14 with TRBJ2-7; TRBD1 matches 8 bases. Germline V gene data show CDR1 as SGHDN and CDR2 as FVKESK. This CDR3 spans 16 amino acids. Trimming at V came to 6 bases and at J to 0 bases, leaving 10 bases not matched to a gene. CDR3 protein: CASSPWTGSRSYEQYF. The sequenced part of the CDR3 DNA is TGTGCCAGCAGTCCCTGGACAGGGTCCCGCTCCTACGAG.

This clone was counted at least ten times. The sequenced part of the CDR3 DNA is TGTGCCAGTAGTATTTCAAGTAGTGAA. Protein sequence: CASSISSSE. The full-length CDR3 reads as CASSISSSEAFF. The rearrangement joins TRBV19 to TRBJ1-1; D ambiguous. The observed sequence ends 3 residues before the CDR3 terminus, with the missing tail filled in from the germline J gene. Trimming took 3 bases from V and 7 from J, leaving 9 bases between them. Germline V CDR1 and CDR2: LNHDA, SQIVND (reference sequence). CDR3 length: 12 residues.

This clone was picked up a small number of times. The read ends 3 residues before the CDR3 terminus; that terminus is restored from the germline J gene. Other DNA sequences in this specimen translate into the identical CDR3. The chain employs TRBV6-1 and TRBJ1-2; D is perhaps TRBD1 (6 bases). Trimming pared 8 bases from V and 6 bases from J, leaving 19 bases between. CDR1 and CDR2 (germline): MNHNS, SASEGT. The CDR3 has 14 amino acids. CDR3 region: CASRVQGRVDGYTF. The covered CDR3 bases are TGTGCCAGCCGTGTGCAGGGGCGGGTCGATGGC.

This clone was observed at least ten times. The CDR3 end lies 3 residues beyond the end of the read and is filled in from the germline J gene. The V gene is TRBV29-1, the J gene TRBJ2-4; D may be TRBD2 (5 bases). V lost 7 bases and J 0 bases, leaving 13 bases between the germline ends. Germline CDR1 and CDR2: SQVTM and ANQGSEA. The length of the CDR3 is 14 residues. This CDR3 reads CSGLLAGAKNIQYF. The CDR3 DNA, read in part, is TGCAGCGGCCTCCTTGCGGGAGCCAAAAACATT.

This clone was picked up many times. The read finishes 3 residues shy of the CDR3 end, and the germline J gene is used to complete it. V and J are TRBV4-1 and TRBJ2-7; 9 bases map to TRBD1. Germline values: CDR1 MGHRA, CDR2 YSYEKL. Losses at the gene ends were 2 bases for V and 4 bases for J; bases not matched to a gene: 6. CDR3 length: 15 amino acids. The CDR3: CASSQMGQGQYEQYF. The covered CDR3 bases are TGCGCCAGCAGCCAAATGGGACAGGGCCAATACGAG.

This clone was counted ten times or more. The CDR3 end lies 3 residues beyond the end of the read and is filled in from the germline J gene. The chain links TRBV6-2 or TRBV6-3 to TRBJ2-2; 10 nucleotides align to TRBD2. The CDR3 is 16 amino acids. V dropped 2 bases and J dropped 4; count of bases not matched to a gene: 4. Germline V lookup: CDR1 MNHEY, CDR2 SVGEGT. The covered CDR3 bases are TGTGCCAGCAGTTACGGGACTAGCGAGATCACCGGGGAG. Its translation is CASSYGTSEITGE. The entire CDR3 protein is CASSYGTSEITGELFF.

With respect to this clone: Coverage ceases 3 residues before the CDR3 finishes, and the germline J gene fills in the end. This chain links TRBV11-2 with TRBJ1-5; the match to TRBD1 covers 8 bases. Germline CDR1 reads SGHAT; CDR2 reads FQNNGV. The CDR3 covers 15 residues. V trimming: 0 bases; J trimming: 6 bases; junction bases outside the gene matches: 4. The CDR3 region is CASSLDRTGSQPQHF. Partial CDR3 DNA: TGTGCCAGCAGCTTAGACCGGACAGGGAGTCAGCCC.

Worth noting for this clone: The read ends 3 residues early relative to the CDR3; the germline J gene fills the gap. Other DNA sequences in this specimen translate into the identical CDR3. The chain is built from TRBV5-1 and TRBJ2-1; TRBD1 matches 7 bases. CDR1 is SGHRS and CDR2 is YFSETQ in the germline V gene. The trim removed 2 bases at V and 9 bases at J, leaving 8 bases unmatched. This CDR3 spans 14 amino acids. CDR3 sequence: CASSLIKGASEQFF. The CDR3 bases that were read are TGCGCCAGCAGCTTAATCAAGGGGGCCAGTGAG.

This clone was picked up many times. The CDR3 end is not reached by the read, which stops 3 residues before it; the germline J gene fills it in. V and J are TRBV2 and TRBJ2-1; D may be TRBD2 (6 bases). This CDR3 is 12 amino acids long. CDR1 is SNHLY and CDR2 is FYNNEI in the germline V gene. Deletions cut 11 bases from V and 6 bases from J, with 14 bases between. Partial CDR3 DNA: TGTGCCTCCTCGGGACTCCTCAATGAG. This encodes CASSGLLNE. The entire CDR3 sequence reads CASSGLLNEQFF.